This T cell receptor beta chain was identified during a study of cytomegalovirus exposure and HLA in healthy donors. Primers for the PCR totalled 60 Vbeta and 13 Jbeta. Profiled with immunoSEQ multiplex PCR; TCRdb holds only in-frame clones, not every one. The sample includes about 190,000 clones, 80% to 85% of them seen just once. The germline V gene encodes CDR1 LGHNA and CDR2 YNFKEQ. V was clipped by 0 bases and J by 7 bases; unmatched bases: 20. The length of the CDR3 is 20 residues. This clone has a handful of counts. Its specificity is not known. Study-wide points: Many donors shared some public TCRs, even though most TCR sequences were rare.

The sample was PBMCs. The chain employs TRBV4-2 and TRBJ2-1; 8 nucleotides match TRBD2. The receptor comes from a woman between 18 and 29 years old in good health and CMV-seropositive. DNA of the CDR3: TGTGCCAGCAGCCAAGATGGGTCTGGCGGGGGGTCATCCCAGGGAAATGAGCAGTTCTTC. As protein: CASSQDGSGGGSSQGNEQFF.